The sequence of this T cell receptor beta chain was determined in a study of vaccination effects on CD4 cells after COVID-19. Overall study context: Samples collected post-vaccine were obtained a median of 72 days after the second dose.

Of note for this clone: The antigen remains undetermined.

Broader study findings: Of the vaccine-induced clones from healthy vaccinees, merely 1 of 255 recognized common cold coronaviruses as well. At late timepoints after vaccination, vaccine- and infection-induced clones shrank markedly.

The CDR3 contains 15 residues. Germline values: CDR1 KGHSH, CDR2 LQKENI. V dropped 6 bases and J dropped 0 bases, with 11 bases sitting between them. Viral peptide pools were used in the ViraFEST assay to expand antigen-specific CD4+ T cells, and sequencing came afterward. Cells that had been cultured for 9 to 10 days were the source of isolated CD4+ T cells. Participants got two doses of BNT162b2 or mRNA-1273 vaccine. Researchers reported culturing two million PBMC in each well, adding 10 IU/ml IL-2 and about 10 ug/ml peptides. Method: immunoSEQ multiplex PCR; TCRdb's copy keeps in-frame clones and lacks some. The data contain about 72,000 clones, around 81% of them seen just once; the ten biggest clones take up about 1.2%.

The TCR sequence derives from a human donor who received a COVID-19 vaccine. The chain recombines TRBV18 with TRBJ2-2, with D maybe TRBD1 (6 bases). This specimen consisted of CD4+ T cells from PBMCs cultured with HCoV-229E spike peptides, obtained after COVID-19 vaccination. This CDR3 reads CASSRWTANTGELFF. The CDR3 bases are TGTGCCAGCTCCCGATGGACAGCGAACACCGGGGAGCTGTTTTTT.